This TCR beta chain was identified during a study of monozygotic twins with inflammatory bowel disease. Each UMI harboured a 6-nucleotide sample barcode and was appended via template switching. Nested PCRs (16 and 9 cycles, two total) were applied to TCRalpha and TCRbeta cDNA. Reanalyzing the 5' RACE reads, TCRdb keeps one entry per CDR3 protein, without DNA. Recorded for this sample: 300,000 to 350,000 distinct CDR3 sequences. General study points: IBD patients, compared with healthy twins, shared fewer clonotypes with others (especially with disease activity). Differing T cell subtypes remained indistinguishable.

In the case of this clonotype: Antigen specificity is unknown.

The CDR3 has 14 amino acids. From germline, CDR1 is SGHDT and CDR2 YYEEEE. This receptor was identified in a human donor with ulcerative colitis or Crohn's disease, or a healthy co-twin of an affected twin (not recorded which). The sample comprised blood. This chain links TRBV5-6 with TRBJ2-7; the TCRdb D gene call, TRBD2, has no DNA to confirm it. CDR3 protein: CASSETSGSREQYF.